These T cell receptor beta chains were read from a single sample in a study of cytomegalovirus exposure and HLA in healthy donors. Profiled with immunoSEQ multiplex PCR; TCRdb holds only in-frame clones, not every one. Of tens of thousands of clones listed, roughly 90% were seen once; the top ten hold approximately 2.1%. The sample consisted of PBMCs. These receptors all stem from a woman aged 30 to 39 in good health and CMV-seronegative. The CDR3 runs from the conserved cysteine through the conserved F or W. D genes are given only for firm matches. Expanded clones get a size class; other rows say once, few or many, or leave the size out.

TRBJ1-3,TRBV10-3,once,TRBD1,CAISGDRGHTGNTIYF,TGTGCCATCAGTGGGGACAGGGGGCATACTGGAAACACCATATATTTT
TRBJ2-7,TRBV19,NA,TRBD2,CASSRGGRDYEQYF,TGTGCCAGTAGCCGCGGGGGGCGGGACTACGAGCAGTACTTC
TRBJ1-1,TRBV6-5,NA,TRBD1,CASKPGQWNTEAFF,TGTGCCAGCAAGCCGGGACAGTGGAACACTGAAGCTTTCTTT
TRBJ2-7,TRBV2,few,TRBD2,CASSSSGREQYF,TGTGCCAGCAGTTCTAGCGGGAGGGAGCAGTACTTC
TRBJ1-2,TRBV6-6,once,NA,CASSPSATGAYTF,TGTGCCAGCAGTCCCTCCGCGACAGGAGCCTACACCTTC
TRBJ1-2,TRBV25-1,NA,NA,CASTLDSYYGYTF,TGTGCCAGCACACTGGACAGCTACTATGGCTACACCTTC
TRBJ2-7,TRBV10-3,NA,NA,CAISEPRGVAGHYEQYF,TGTGCCATCAGTGAGCCCAGGGGGGTAGCGGGGCACTACGAGCAGTACTTC
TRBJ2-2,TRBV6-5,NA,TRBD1,CASRGQGTNTGELFF,TGTGCCAGCAGGGGACAGGGCACGAACACCGGGGAGCTGTTTTTT
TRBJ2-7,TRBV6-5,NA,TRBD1,CASSYNGQGSYEQYF,TGTGCCAGCAGTTACAACGGACAGGGGTCCTACGAGCAGTACTTC
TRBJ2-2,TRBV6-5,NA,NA,CASSSVLAEDTGELFF,TGTGCCAGCAGTTCCGTCTTAGCGGAGGACACCGGGGAGCTGTTTTTT
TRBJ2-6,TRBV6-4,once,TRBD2,CASCGDGRASGANVLTF,TGTGCCAGCTGTGGGGACGGGAGGGCCTCTGGGGCCAACGTCCTGACTTTC
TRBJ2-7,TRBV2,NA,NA,CATSVLSPGEQYF,TGTGCCACCTCGGTTCTCTCTCCGGGCGAGCAGTACTTC
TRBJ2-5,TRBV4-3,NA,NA,CASSQNPREETQYF,TGCGCCAGCAGCCAAAATCCGAGAGAAGAGACCCAGTACTTC
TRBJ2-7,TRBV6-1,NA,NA,CASSDDATGPYEQYF,TGTGCCAGCAGCGATGACGCGACAGGACCCTACGAGCAGTACTTC
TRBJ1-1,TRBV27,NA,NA,CASSLGRETEAFF,TGTGCCAGCAGTTTAGGAAGGGAGACTGAAGCTTTCTTT
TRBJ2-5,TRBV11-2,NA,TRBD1,CASSLRPPDRVLVFGTQYF,TGTGCCAGCAGCTTACGGCCCCCAGACAGGGTTTTAGTTTTTGGGACCCAGTACTTC
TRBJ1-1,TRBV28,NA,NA,CASSPLGALETEAFF,TGTGCCAGCAGTCCCCTTGGGGCCTTGGAGACTGAAGCTTTCTTT
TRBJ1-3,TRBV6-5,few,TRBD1,CASSYSTDRDISTIYF,TGTGCCAGCAGTTACAGTACGGACAGGGATATTAGCACCATATATTTT
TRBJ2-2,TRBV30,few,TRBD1,CAWDVTGTGGKKLFF,TGTGCCTGGGATGTTACCGGGACAGGGGGGAAAAAGCTGTTTTTT
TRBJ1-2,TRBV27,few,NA,CASSSPMGGDYGYTF,TGTGCCAGCAGTTCCCCAATGGGGGGGGACTATGGCTACACCTTC
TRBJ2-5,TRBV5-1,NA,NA,CASSAVGGQETQYF,TGCGCCAGCAGCGCCGTTGGCGGACAAGAGACCCAGTACTTC
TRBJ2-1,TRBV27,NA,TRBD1,CASSPGDRRVRGEQFF,TGTGCCAGCAGTCCGGGGGACAGGCGCGTCCGAGGTGAGCAGTTCTTC
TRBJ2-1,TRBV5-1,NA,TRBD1,CASSLGTDMYNEQFF,TGCGCCAGCAGTCTTGGGACAGACATGTACAATGAGCAGTTCTTC
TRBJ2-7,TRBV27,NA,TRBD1,CASSAGTGSEQYF,TGTGCCAGCAGTGCGGGGACAGGGTCCGAGCAGTACTTC
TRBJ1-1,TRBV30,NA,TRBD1,CAWSLTGQGSGAFF,TGTGCCTGGAGTTTAACCGGACAGGGCAGTGGAGCTTTCTTT
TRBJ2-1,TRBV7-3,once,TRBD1,CASSFDRGRYNEQFF,TGTGCCAGCAGCTTCGACAGGGGGCGTTACAATGAGCAGTTCTTC
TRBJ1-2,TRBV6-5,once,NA,CASSLQGYGYTF,TGTGCTAGCAGTTTACAGGGCTATGGCTACACCTTC
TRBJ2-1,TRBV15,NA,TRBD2,CATSREFGSGAPIYNEQFF,TGTGCCACCAGCAGAGAATTCGGAAGCGGGGCACCTATCTACAATGAGCAGTTCTTC
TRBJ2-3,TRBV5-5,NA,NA,CASSLEVGAGRTQYF,TGTGCCAGCAGCTTGGAGGTGGGGGCGGGTCGCACGCAGTATTTT
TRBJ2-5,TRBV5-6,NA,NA,CASSWGRGRPETQYF,TGTGCCAGCAGCTGGGGACGGGGGAGACCGGAGACCCAGTACTTC
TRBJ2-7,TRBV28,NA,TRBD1,CASGQGRRYEQYF,TGTGCCAGCGGACAGGGAAGGCGATACGAGCAGTACTTC
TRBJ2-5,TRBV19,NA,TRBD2,CASSTNLLAGEETQYF,TGTGCCAGTAGTACTAACTTACTAGCGGGGGAAGAGACCCAGTACTTC
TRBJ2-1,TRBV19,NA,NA,CASSLGTSVYNEQFF,TGTGCCAGTAGTCTGGGGACTTCAGTTTACAATGAGCAGTTCTTC
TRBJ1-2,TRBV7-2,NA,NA,CASSLDRASYGYTF,TGTGCCAGCAGCTTAGACAGGGCCTCCTATGGCTACACCTTC
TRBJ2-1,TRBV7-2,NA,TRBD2,CASSSRLADTYNEQFF,TGTGCCAGCAGCTCCAGACTAGCAGATACCTACAATGAGCAGTTCTTC
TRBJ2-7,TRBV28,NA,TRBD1,CASSSTGTGYHEQYF,TGTGCCAGCAGTTCGACCGGGACAGGGTACCACGAGCAGTACTTC
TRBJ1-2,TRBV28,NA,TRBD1,CASSPPPGQGDYGYTF,TGTGCCAGCAGCCCCCCCCCGGGACAGGGGGACTATGGCTACACCTTC
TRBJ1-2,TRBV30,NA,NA,CAWSVGTLQTGGYTF,TGTGCCTGGAGTGTGGGGACTCTACAAACTGGAGGCTACACCTTC
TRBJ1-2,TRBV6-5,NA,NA,CASSYQTTPGRGGYTF,TGTGCCAGCAGTTACCAGACGACTCCGGGGAGGGGGGGCTACACCTTC
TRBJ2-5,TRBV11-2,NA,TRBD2,CASSLRTSAETQYF,TGTGCCAGCAGCTTAAGGACTAGCGCAGAGACCCAGTACTTC
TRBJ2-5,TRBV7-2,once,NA,CASSPRQIVVTETQYF,TGTGCCAGCAGCCCCCGACAGATCGTTGTGACGGAGACCCAGTACTTC
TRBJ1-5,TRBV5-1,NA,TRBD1,CASRPTGGNQPQHF,TGCGCCAGCAGACCGACAGGGGGCAATCAGCCCCAGCATTTT
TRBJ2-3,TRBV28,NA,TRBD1,CASSHGQGTDTQYF,TGTGCCAGCAGTCACGGACAGGGAACAGATACGCAGTATTTT
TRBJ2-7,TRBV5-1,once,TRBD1,CASSLADGTDLYEQYF,TGCGCCAGCAGCTTGGCCGACGGGACAGATCTCTACGAGCAGTACTTC
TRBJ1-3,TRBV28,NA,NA,CASRAWGGGNTIYF,TGTGCCAGCAGGGCTTGGGGCGGAGGAAACACCATATATTTT
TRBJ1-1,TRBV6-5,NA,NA,CASSLLLTTEAFF,TGTGCCAGCAGCCTCCTTTTAACAACCGAAGCTTTCTTT
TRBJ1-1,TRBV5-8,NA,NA,CASSFRVWVTEAFF,TGTGCCAGCAGCTTTCGGGTTTGGGTCACTGAAGCTTTCTTT
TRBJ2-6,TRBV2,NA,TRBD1,CASRSGGAGANVLTF,TGTGCCAGCAGGTCAGGGGGCGCTGGGGCCAACGTCCTGACTTTC
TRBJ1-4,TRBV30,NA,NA,CAWSVNGIATNEKLFF,TGTGCCTGGAGTGTAAACGGGATAGCGACTAATGAAAAACTGTTTTTT
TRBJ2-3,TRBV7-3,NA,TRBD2,CASSTGTSGSTDTQYF,TGTGCCAGCAGCACCGGGACTAGCGGGAGCACAGATACGCAGTATTTT
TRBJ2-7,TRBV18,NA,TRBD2,CASSPQRTSGRAVEQYF,TGTGCCAGCTCACCACAAAGGACTAGCGGGAGGGCCGTCGAGCAGTACTTC
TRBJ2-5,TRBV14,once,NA,CASRRPGGETQYF,TGTGCCAGCAGGAGGCCCGGCGGAGAGACCCAGTACTTC